This paragraph reports one T cell receptor beta chain. The antigen remains undetermined. The sample belongs to a study of PD-1 blockade in classical Hodgkin lymphoma. General study points: Reasons behind the repertoire differences stay unclear, perhaps disease activity or earlier therapy.

Each patient relapsed following autologous stem cell transplantation, and prior brentuximab vedotin exposure differed. The V gene lost 1 base and the J gene lost 2 bases, with 3 bases spanning the gap. Germline CDR1 SGHDT, CDR2 YYEEEE. The CDR3 length is 12 residues. Using immunoSEQ multiplex PCR, the repertoire was profiled, and TCRdb retains in-frame clones only, with some absent. The repertoire includes 21,000 or so clones, 70% to 80% of them detected once, and about 20% sits in the top ten. The chain has TRBV5-6 and TRBJ1-2, with D uncertain. The sequences come from peripheral blood mononuclear cells (PBMCs), collected at baseline. The sequence came from a human donor with classical Hodgkin lymphoma. Here the CDR3 reads CASSLNNYGYTF. CDR3 sequence (DNA): TGTGCCAGCAGCTTGAACAACTATGGCTACACCTTC.